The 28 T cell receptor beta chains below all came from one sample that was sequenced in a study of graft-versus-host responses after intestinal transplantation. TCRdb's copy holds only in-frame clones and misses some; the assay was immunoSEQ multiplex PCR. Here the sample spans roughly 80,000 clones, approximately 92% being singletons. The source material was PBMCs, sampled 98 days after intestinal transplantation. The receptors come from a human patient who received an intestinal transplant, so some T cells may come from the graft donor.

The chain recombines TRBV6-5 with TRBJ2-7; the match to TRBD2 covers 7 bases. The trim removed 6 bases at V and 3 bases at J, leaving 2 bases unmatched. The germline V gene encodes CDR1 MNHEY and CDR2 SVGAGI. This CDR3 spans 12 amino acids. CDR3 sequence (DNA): TGTGCCAGCAGCGGGGGGTTCTACGAGCAGTACTTC. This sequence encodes CASSGGFYEQYF.

The CDR3 DNA reads as TGCGCCTGCACACGGACAGGCGCTAGCTCAACCTACAATGAGCAGTTCTTC. Amino acids: CACTRTGASSTYNEQFF. The chain couples TRBV10-2 to TRBJ2-1, with 7 bases fitting TRBD1. Trimming cost V 11 bases and J 2 bases; bases outside gene matches: 18. This CDR3 is 17 amino acids long. The germline CDR1 and CDR2 sequences are WSHSY and SAAADI.

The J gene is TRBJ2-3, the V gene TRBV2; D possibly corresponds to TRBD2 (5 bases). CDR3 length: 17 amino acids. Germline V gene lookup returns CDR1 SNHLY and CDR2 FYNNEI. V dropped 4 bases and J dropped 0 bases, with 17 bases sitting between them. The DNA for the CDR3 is TGTGCCAGCAGTGCGCGCGAAAGCGGCCCTAGCACAGATACGCAGTATTTT. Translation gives CASSARESGPSTDTQYF.

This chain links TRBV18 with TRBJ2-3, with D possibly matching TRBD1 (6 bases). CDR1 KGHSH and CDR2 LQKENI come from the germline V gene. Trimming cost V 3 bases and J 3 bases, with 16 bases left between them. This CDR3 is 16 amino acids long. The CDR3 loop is CASSPETGWGTDTQYF. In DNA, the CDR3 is TGTGCCAGCTCACCCGAAACAGGGTGGGGGACAGATACGCAGTATTTT.

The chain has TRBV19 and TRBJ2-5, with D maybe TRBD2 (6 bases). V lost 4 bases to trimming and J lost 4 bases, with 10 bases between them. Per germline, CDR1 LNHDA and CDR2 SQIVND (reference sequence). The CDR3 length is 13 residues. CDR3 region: CASSNLGGETQYF. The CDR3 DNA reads TGTGCCAGTAGTAACCTGGGGGGAGAGACCCAGTACTTC.

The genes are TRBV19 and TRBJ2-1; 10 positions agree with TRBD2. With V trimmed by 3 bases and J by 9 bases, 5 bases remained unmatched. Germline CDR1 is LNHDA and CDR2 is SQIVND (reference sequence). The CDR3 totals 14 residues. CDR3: CASSISGGAGEQFF. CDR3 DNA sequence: TGTGCCAGTAGTATCAGCGGGGGGGCTGGTGAGCAGTTCTTC.

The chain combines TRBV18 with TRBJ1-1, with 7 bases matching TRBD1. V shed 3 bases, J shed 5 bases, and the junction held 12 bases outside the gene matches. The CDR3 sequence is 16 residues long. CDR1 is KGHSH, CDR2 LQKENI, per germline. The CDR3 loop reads CASSPGIGGAVTEAFF. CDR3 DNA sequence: TGTGCCAGCTCACCGGGTATAGGGGGCGCGGTGACTGAAGCTTTCTTT.

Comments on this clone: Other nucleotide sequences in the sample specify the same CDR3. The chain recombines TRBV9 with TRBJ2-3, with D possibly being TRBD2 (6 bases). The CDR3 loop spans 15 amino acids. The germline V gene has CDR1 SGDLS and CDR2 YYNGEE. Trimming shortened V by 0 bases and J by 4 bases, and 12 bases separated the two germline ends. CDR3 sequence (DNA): TGTGCCAGCAGCGTAGGAGGTACGGGGGCAGATACGCAGTATTTT. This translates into CASSVGGTGADTQYF.

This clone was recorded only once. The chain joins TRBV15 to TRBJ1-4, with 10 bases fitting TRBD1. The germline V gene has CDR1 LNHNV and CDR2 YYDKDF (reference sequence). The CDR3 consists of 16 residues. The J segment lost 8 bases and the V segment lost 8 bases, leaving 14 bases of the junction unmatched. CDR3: CATSTGGADGIEKLFF. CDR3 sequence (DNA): TGTGCCACCTCGACAGGGGGCGCGGACGGAATAGAAAAACTGTTTTTT.

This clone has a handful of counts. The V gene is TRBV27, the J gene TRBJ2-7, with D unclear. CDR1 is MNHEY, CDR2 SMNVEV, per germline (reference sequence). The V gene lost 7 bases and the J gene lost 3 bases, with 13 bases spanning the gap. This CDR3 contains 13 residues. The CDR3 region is CASTNGPGYEQYF. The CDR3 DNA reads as TGTGCCAGCACCAACGGGCCAGGCTACGAGCAGTACTTC.

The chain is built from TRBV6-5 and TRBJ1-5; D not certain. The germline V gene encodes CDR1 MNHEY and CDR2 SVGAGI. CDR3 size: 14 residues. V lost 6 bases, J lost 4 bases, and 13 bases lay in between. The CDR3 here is CASRRTWRNQPQHF. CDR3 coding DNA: TGTGCCAGCAGAAGGACTTGGAGGAATCAGCCCCAGCATTTT.

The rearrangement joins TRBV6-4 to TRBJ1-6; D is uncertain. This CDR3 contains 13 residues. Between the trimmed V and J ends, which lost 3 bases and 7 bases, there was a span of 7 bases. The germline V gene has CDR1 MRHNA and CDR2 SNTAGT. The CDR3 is CASSESENSPLHF. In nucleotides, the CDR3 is TGTGCCAGCAGTGAGTCAGAGAATTCACCCCTCCACTTT.

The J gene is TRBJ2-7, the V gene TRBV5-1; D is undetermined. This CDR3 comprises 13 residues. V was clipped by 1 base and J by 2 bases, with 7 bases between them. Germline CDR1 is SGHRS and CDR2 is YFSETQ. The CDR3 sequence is CASSLHLAYEQYF. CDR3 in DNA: TGCGCCAGCAGCTTGCACCTCGCCTACGAGCAGTACTTC. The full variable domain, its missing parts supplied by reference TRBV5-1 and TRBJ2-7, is KAGVTQTPRYLIKTRGQQVTLSCSPISGHRSVSWYQQTPGQGLQFLFEYFSETQRNKGNFPGRFSGRQFSNSRSEMNVSTLELGDSALYLCASSLHLAYEQYFGPGTRLTVT.

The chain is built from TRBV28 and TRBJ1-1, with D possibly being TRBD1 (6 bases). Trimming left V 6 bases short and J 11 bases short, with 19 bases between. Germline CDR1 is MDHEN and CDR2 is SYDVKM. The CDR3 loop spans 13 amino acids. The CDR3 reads CASSSRGWVMAFF. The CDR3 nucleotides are TGTGCCAGCAGCTCCAGGGGATGGGTAATGGCTTTCTTT.

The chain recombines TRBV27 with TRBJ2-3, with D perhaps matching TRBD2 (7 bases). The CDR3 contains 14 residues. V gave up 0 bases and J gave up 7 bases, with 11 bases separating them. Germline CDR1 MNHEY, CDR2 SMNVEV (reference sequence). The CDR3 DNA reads TGTGCCAGCAGTTTATCGGGGAGGGGGAATACGCAGTATTTT. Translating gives CASSLSGRGNTQYF.

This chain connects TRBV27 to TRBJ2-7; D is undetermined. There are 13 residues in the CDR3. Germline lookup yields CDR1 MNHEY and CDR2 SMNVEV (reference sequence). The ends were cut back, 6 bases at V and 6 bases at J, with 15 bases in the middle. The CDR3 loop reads CASRLSGFGEQYF. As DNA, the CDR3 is TGTGCCAGCAGACTCTCAGGATTCGGCGAGCAGTACTTC.

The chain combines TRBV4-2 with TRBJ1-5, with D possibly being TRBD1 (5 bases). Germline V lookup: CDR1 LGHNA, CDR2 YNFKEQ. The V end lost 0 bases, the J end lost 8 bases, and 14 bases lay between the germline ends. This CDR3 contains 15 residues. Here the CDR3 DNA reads TGTGCCAGCAGCCAAGATAGCAGGGCCGTTGAGCCCCAGCATTTT. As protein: CASSQDSRAVEPQHF.

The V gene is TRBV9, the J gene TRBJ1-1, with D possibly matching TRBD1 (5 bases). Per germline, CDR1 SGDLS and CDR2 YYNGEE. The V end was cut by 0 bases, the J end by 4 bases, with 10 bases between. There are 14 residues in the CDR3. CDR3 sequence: CASSVGGLGTEAFF. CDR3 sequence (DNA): TGTGCCAGCAGCGTAGGGGGGTTGGGCACTGAAGCTTTCTTT.

The CDR3 spells CASSVEGLRNTEAFF. CDR3 bases: TGTGCCAGCAGCGTGGAGGGCCTCCGGAACACTGAAGCTTTCTTT. The chain carries TRBV9 and TRBJ1-1; D is undetermined. Germline V gives CDR1 SGDLS, CDR2 YYNGEE. V was shortened by 2 bases and J by 1 base, with 12 bases between the two germline ends. This CDR3 has 15 amino acids.

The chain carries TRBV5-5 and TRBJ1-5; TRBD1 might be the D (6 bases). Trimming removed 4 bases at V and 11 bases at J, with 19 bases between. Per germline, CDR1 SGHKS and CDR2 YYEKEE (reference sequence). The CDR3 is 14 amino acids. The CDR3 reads CASSKQGGGLAQHF. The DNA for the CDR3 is TGTGCCAGCAGCAAACAGGGTGGTGGGTTAGCCCAGCATTTT.

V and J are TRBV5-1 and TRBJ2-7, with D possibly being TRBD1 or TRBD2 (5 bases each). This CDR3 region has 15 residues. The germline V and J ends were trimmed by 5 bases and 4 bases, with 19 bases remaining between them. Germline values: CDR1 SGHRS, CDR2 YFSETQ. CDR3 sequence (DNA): TGCGCCAGCAGTCGGGACGGACACCTTACTTACGAGCAGTACTTC. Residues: CASSRDGHLTYEQYF.

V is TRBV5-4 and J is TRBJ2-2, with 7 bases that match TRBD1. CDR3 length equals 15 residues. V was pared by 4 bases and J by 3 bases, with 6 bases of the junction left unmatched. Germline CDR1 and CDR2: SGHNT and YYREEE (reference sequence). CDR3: CASSLRQGDTGELFF. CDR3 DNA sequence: TGTGCCAGCAGCCTTAGACAGGGCGACACCGGGGAGCTGTTTTTT.

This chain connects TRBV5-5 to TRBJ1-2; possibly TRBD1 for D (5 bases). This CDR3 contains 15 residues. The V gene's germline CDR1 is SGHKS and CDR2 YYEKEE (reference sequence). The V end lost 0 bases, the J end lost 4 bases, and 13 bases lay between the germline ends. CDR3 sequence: CASSLALREVYGYTF. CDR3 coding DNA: TGTGCCAGCAGCTTGGCGCTCAGGGAGGTCTATGGCTACACCTTC.

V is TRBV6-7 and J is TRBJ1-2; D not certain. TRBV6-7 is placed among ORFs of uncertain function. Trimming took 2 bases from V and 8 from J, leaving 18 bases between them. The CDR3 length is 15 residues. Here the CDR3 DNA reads TGTGCCAGCAGTTACCCAGACATAGGGTATCGGGGCTACACCTTC. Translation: CASSYPDIGYRGYTF.

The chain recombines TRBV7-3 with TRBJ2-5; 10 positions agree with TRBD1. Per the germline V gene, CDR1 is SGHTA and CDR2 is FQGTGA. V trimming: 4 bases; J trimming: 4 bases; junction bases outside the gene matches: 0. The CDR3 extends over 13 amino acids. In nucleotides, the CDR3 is TGTGCCAGCAGCTGGGACAGGGGAGAGACCCAGTACTTC. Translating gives CASSWDRGETQYF.

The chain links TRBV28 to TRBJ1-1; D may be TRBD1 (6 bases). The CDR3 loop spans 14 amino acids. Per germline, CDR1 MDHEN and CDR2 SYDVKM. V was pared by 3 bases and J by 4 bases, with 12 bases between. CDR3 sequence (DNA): TGTGCCAGCAGTTTTCCCCTAGGGGGCACTGAAGCTTTCTTT. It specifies CASSFPLGGTEAFF.

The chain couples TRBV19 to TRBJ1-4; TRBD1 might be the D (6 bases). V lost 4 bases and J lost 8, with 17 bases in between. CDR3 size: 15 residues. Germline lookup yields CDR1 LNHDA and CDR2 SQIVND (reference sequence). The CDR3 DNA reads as TGTGCCAGTAGTAAAAGGCGGGGGGCAATAGAAAAACTGTTTTTT. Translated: CASSKRRGAIEKLFF.

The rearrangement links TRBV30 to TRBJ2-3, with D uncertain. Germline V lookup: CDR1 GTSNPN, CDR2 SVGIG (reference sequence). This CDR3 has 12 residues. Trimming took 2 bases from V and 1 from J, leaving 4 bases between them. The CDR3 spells CAWSPGTDTQYF. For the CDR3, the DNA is TGTGCCTGGAGTCCGGGCACAGATACGCAGTATTTT.